One sample yielded the 24 T cell receptor beta chains listed below, sequenced in a study of blood T cell repertoires in COVID-19. Sequencing was performed with immunoSEQ multiplex PCR; in TCRdb, only in-frame clones are kept and a portion is missing. The repertoire holds under 300,000 clones, with 88% as singletons. Specimen: PBMCs or T cells enriched from blood (not recorded which). Receptors originate from a middle-aged woman with acute COVID-19.

The chain joins TRBV5-1 to TRBJ1-4, with D tentatively TRBD1 (6 bases). CDR1 is SGHRS, CDR2 YFSETQ, per germline. CDR3 length equals 17 residues. V lost 2 bases and J lost 3, with 17 bases in between. This CDR3 is CASSLNAGAMANEKLFF. The CDR3 nucleotides are TGCGCCAGCAGCTTAAATGCGGGGGCAATGGCTAATGAAAAACTGTTTTTT.

The V gene is TRBV6-5, the J gene TRBJ2-6, with 9 positions matching TRBD2. With V trimmed by 8 bases and J by 1 base, 3 bases remained unmatched. The germline V gene has CDR1 MNHEY and CDR2 SVGAGI. The CDR3 has 15 amino acids. As DNA, the CDR3 is TGTGCCAGCCGGCGGGGGGGTTCTGGGGCCAACGTCCTGACTTTC. This codes for CASRRGGSGANVLTF.

The V call is TRBV2, the J call TRBJ1-2, with D hard to call. Germline V CDR1 and CDR2: SNHLY, FYNNEI. This CDR3 contains 15 residues. Trimming stripped 2 bases from V and 8 bases from J, with 18 bases between. The CDR3 DNA reads as TGTGCCAGCAGTGAATTCTCTCCAAGCTCGCTCGGCTACACCTTC. Encoded protein: CASSEFSPSSLGYTF.

The rearrangement uses TRBV24-1 and TRBJ2-7; 8 positions agree with TRBD1. The CDR3 consists of 22 residues. J lost 0 bases, V lost 1 base, and 22 bases had no gene match. The germline V gene encodes CDR1 KGHDR and CDR2 SFDVKD. The CDR3 here is CATSDFSHPPRLTGDNSYEQYV. The CDR3 DNA is TGTGCCACCAGTGATTTTTCCCACCCCCCCCGACTGACAGGGGACAACTCCTACGAGCAGTACGTC.

The chain employs TRBV2 and TRBJ1-1, with D possibly TRBD1 on 6 matching bases. Looked up from germline, CDR1 is SNHLY and CDR2 is FYNNEI. The CDR3 contains 13 residues. Trimming removed 4 bases at V and 4 bases at J, with 10 bases between. CDR3 protein: CASSGDISTEAFF. The DNA of the CDR3 is TGTGCCAGCAGTGGGGACATTTCCACTGAAGCTTTCTTT.

This chain links TRBV10-3 with TRBJ1-2, with 9 bases lining up with TRBD1. The germline gives CDR1 ENHRY, CDR2 SYGVKD. The CDR3 extends over 13 amino acids. Losses at the gene ends were 10 bases for V and 5 bases for J; bases not matched to a gene: 8. This chain's CDR3 is CATCPGQGYGYTF. In nucleotides, the CDR3 is TGTGCCACTTGTCCGGGACAGGGATATGGCTACACCTTC.

The chain has TRBV28 and TRBJ2-7; D might be TRBD1 (6 bases). Per the germline V gene, CDR1 is MDHEN and CDR2 is SYDVKM. Between the trimmed V and J ends, which lost 6 bases and 0 bases, there was a span of 12 bases. This CDR3 comprises 14 residues. CDR3 nucleotide sequence: TGTGCCAGCAGGCTACAGGGTGACTCCTACGAGCAGTACGTC. It is translated as CASRLQGDSYEQYV.

The V and J genes are TRBV19 and TRBJ1-2; 9 positions agree with TRBD1. J lost 2 bases, V lost 7 bases, and 8 bases had no gene match. This CDR3 is built from 15 residues. From germline, CDR1 is LNHDA and CDR2 SQIVND (reference sequence). CDR3 nucleotides: TGTGCCAGTAACCCCGGGACAGGGTTAAACTATGGCTACACCTTC. This sequence encodes CASNPGTGLNYGYTF.

Regarding this clone: Other nucleotide sequences from this sample produce the same CDR3. The chain links TRBV5-4 to TRBJ1-1; D gene ambiguous. V lost 4 bases, J lost 2 bases, and 9 bases lay in between. Germline V lookup: CDR1 SGHNT, CDR2 YYREEE (reference sequence). The CDR3 consists of 13 residues. The CDR3 here is CASSPRQNTEAFF. The CDR3, as DNA: TGTGCCAGCAGCCCAAGACAAAACACTGAAGCTTTCTTT.

This sequence joins TRBV19 and TRBJ2-4; 8 nucleotides line up with TRBD1. This CDR3 region has 13 residues. J lost 7 bases, V lost 5 bases, and 4 bases had no gene match. The germline gives CDR1 LNHDA, CDR2 SQIVND (reference sequence). CDR3 in amino acids: CASSPRGLNIQYF. For the CDR3, the DNA is TGTGCCAGTAGTCCCAGGGGGCTCAACATTCAGTACTTC.

V usage is TRBV29-1 and J usage is TRBJ2-5; maybe TRBD2 (6 bases). V lost 7 bases and J 7 bases, leaving 22 bases between the germline ends. The V gene's germline CDR1 is SQVTM and CDR2 ANQGSEA. This CDR3 spans 14 amino acids. CDR3 in amino acids: CSAGRGGGSRTQYF. CDR3 in DNA: TGCAGCGCGGGGAGAGGAGGAGGGTCTCGGACCCAGTACTTC.

The chain joins TRBV21-1 to TRBJ2-3; the table's TRBD2 call for D was not verified on the DNA. TRBV21-1 is an annotated pseudogene. The CDR3 consists of 15 residues. The CDR3 is CASRIAGGTTDTQYF. As DNA, the CDR3 is TGTGCCAGCAGAATAGCGGGAGGGACCACAGATACGCAGTATTTT.

The chain carries TRBV5-6 and TRBJ1-5, with 8 bases fitting TRBD1. Germline assignment: CDR1 SGHDT and CDR2 YYEEEE. J lost 2 bases, V lost 4 bases, and 8 bases had no gene match. This CDR3 contains 16 residues. The CDR3 loop is CASSQKTGVGNQPQHF. DNA of the CDR3: TGTGCCAGCAGCCAGAAGACAGGGGTAGGCAATCAGCCCCAGCATTTT.

DNA of the CDR3: TGCGCCAGCAGCCGCCTCTCGGGGAGCCCCGAGTACTTC. Amino acid sequence: CASSRLSGSPEYF. This rearrangement joins TRBV4-3 to TRBJ2-4, with TRBD2 as a possible D gene (5 bases). The germline V gene has CDR1 LGHNA and CDR2 YSLEER. The CDR3 loop spans 13 amino acids. With 4 bases removed from V and 14 bases from J, the gap between germline ends came to 18 bases.

The CDR3 region is CASSPIDRVGGYTF. For the CDR3, the DNA is TGTGCCAGCAGCCCCATCGACAGGGTAGGCGGCTACACCTTC. The V and J genes are TRBV6-5 and TRBJ1-2, with 7 bases matching TRBD1. The CDR3 length is 14 residues. The trim removed 6 bases at V and 8 bases at J, leaving 12 bases unmatched. Germline CDR1 is MNHEY and CDR2 is SVGAGI.

This clone was seen only once. The CDR3: CASSFTSGPTDTQYF. CDR3 coding DNA: TGTGCCAGCAGCTTTACTAGCGGTCCCACAGATACGCAGTATTTT. The chain uses TRBV7-2 and TRBJ2-3; 8 nucleotides align to TRBD2. Germline V gene data show CDR1 as SGHTA and CDR2 as FQGNSA. V trimming: 3 bases; J trimming: 2 bases; junction bases outside the gene matches: 4. This CDR3 contains 15 residues.

The chain joins TRBV27 to TRBJ2-7; the D is unclear. CDR3 size: 13 residues. Trimming stripped 4 bases from V and 2 bases from J, with 9 bases between. Germline lookup yields CDR1 MNHEY and CDR2 SMNVEV (reference sequence). Written as DNA, the CDR3 is TGTGCCAGCAGTTACGGCCGGGCCTACGAGCAGTACTTC. Its translation: CASSYGRAYEQYF.

About this clone: In the same sample, other DNA sequences code for this CDR3. The chain is built from TRBV29-1 and TRBJ2-5; 8 bases align to TRBD1. The CDR3 has 12 amino acids. With 6 bases clipped from V and 3 bases from J, the junction kept 3 bases outside the gene matches. Germline V lookup: CDR1 SQVTM, CDR2 ANQGSEA. As DNA, the CDR3 is TGCAGCGTCGGACAGGGAGAAGAGACCCAGTACTTC. Its protein product is CSVGQGEETQYF.

This clone was seen only once. The chain joins TRBV7-2 to TRBJ2-5; 10 bases are shared with TRBD2. The CDR3 totals 16 residues. Per germline, CDR1 SGHTA and CDR2 FQGNSA. V was clipped by 5 bases and J by 4 bases; unmatched bases: 10. The DNA for the CDR3 is TGTGCCAGCAGCCCCGGAGCGGGGGGGCGAGGAGAGACCCAGTACTTC. It encodes CASSPGAGGRGETQYF.

The chain links TRBV7-8 to TRBJ1-2; the match to TRBD1 covers 7 bases. V was pared by 5 bases and J by 7 bases, with 4 bases of the junction left unmatched. This CDR3 has 12 residues. In germline, CDR1 is SGHVS, CDR2 FQNEAQ. The CDR3 DNA sequence: TGTGCCAGCAGCACAGGGGAAGCTGGCTACACCTTC. This sequence encodes CASSTGEAGYTF.

This chain connects TRBV25-1 to TRBJ2-1, with 9 bases aligning to TRBD1. The CDR3 loop spans 15 amino acids. With 1 base clipped from V and 5 bases from J, the junction kept 3 bases outside the gene matches. Germline V lookup: CDR1 MGHDK, CDR2 SYGVNS. This CDR3 is CASSESRTGDNEQFF. In DNA form, the CDR3 reads TGTGCCAGCAGTGAATCCAGGACAGGGGACAATGAGCAGTTCTTC.

This clone was counted many times. The chain joins TRBV6-5 to TRBJ1-3; D is unresolved. V dropped 8 bases and J dropped 0 bases, with 11 bases sitting between them. The length of the CDR3 is 14 residues. From germline, CDR1 is MNHEY and CDR2 SVGAGI. This CDR3 reads CASRERISGNTIYF. CDR3 sequence (DNA): TGTGCCAGCCGAGAGAGGATCTCTGGAAACACCATATATTTT.

The V call is TRBV7-9, the J call TRBJ1-2; D gene ambiguous. The V gene's germline CDR1 is SEHNR and CDR2 FQNEAQ (reference sequence). Between the trimmed V and J ends, which lost 5 bases and 0 bases, there was a span of 10 bases. CDR3 length equals 14 residues. DNA for the CDR3: TGTGCCAGCAGCCCTAGCGGGGCTAACTATGGCTACACCTTC. Encoded protein: CASSPSGANYGYTF.

The J gene is TRBJ1-5, the V gene TRBV30, with 9 bases identical to TRBD1. The length of the CDR3 is 14 residues. Germline V gives CDR1 GTSNPN, CDR2 SVGIG (reference sequence). J was trimmed by 6 bases and V by 5 bases; bases with no gene match: 8. The DNA of the CDR3 is TGTGCCTGGGAGACAGGGGGAAGGAGTCAGCCCCAGCATTTT. Its protein is CAWETGGRSQPQHF.